Sequencing of this TCR beta chain was carried out in a study of shared clonotypes between healthy human individuals (dated by TCRdb to 2018 to 2021). Regarding the complete study: A couple of women and a few men aged 18 to 49 years were included in the cohort. Different laboratories and diverse techniques were used to prepare libraries and sequence TCR repertoires, to increase sequencing depth and limit assay-specific biases. Blood TCR repertoires of about 5 healthy adults were deeply sequenced to estimate repertoire size and the extent of clonotype sharing between individuals. For each donor, CD4 naive and CD4 memory were each run on three plates, CD8 naive on two plates, and CD8 memory on one plate. Leukapheresis yielded between about 0.85 and 10 billion PBMCs per donor.

Using the deep immunoSEQ assay, TCR CDR3 regions were amplified from genomic DNA by multiplex PCR. Genomic DNA extracted from each cell subset was distributed evenly over all wells of several immunoSEQ 96-well plates, and each plate served as one replicate. For sorted subsets, around 0.2 ug genomic DNA, equal to tens of thousands of T cell genomes, was loaded into each replicate PCR. The purified libraries were quantified using a Qubit 3.0 fluorometer, sized with a Bioanalyzer 2100, and then quantified again using the KAPA Library Quantification kit. Every immunoSEQ 96-well plate was sequenced on a dedicated single-read 150-cycle Illumina NextSeq 550 flow cell. Turning to the authors' computational methods: The immunoSEQ output contained only junctional sequences without quality scores, so filtering could not match that applied to full-length reads. Sequences were annotated with PyIR, a Python wrapper for IgBLAST v1.9, and V/J genes and CDR3 were assigned using IMGT germline references. Any read was removed if the V/J assignment was weak (E-value above 1e-6), the CDR3 was missing, or the read contained stop codons, out-of-frame junctions, or ambiguous translated residues. V3J clonotypes were defined by identical inferred V gene, J gene, and CDR3 amino acid sequence. The percentage overlap between two repertoires was calculated by dividing the number of shared unique clonotypes by the size of the smaller repertoire. Three approaches were used to assess repertoire richness: RTK rarefaction, the Chao1 estimator, and Recon v2.1 estimates of unobserved clonotypes. For all TCRbeta clonotypes obtained by the gDNA method from several donors, generation probabilities were computed with OLGA. Sourced from immuneACCESS, this table was stored by TCRdb with only in-frame sequences that have V and J called. A share of the clones is absent; for the studies checked, an unresolved V gene accounts for under half, and the remainder has no known explanation. That table supplies the V and J calls and clone size; D and trimming were determined from the DNA. The sample table records 1,400,000 or so clones; about 98.5% of these occur just once. Clones ranked in the top ten supply 0.36% of the sample.

The paper as a whole reports these results and caveats: Pairwise subsampling indicated that sequencing depth was expected to affect the degree of clonotype sharing among donors. Sampling was limited to blood, and TCR repertoires in tissue likely differ from TCR repertoires in blood. Larger estimated clonotype richness was generally found for naive subsets than for memory subsets. The small number of donors limited the genetic and exposure-history diversity represented. Around 5.4% of naive CD4, roughly 3.5% of naive CD8, roughly 2.4% of memory CD4, and around 0.4% of memory CD8 clonotypes were shared across a few donors. Compared with non-shared clonotypes, clonotypes shared by all four sorted-subset donors had higher generation probabilities. Rarefaction of sorted-subset datasets indicated incomplete sequencing despite the large sequencing depth.

Details on this clone: Its antigen remains unidentified. The sample holds no much larger clone one base away, and base qualities are not on file.

Trimming takes 0 bases off V and 1 base off J; junction bases not matched to a gene: 8. The CDR3 runs 17 residues from the cysteine to the phenylalanine. This entry keeps only the CDR3 DNA: 51 bases, framed from base 1. The germline V gene gives CDR1 as LGHNA and CDR2 as YSLEER. The donors were healthy, HIV-negative adults who had no recently reported acute infections or vaccinations. Every donor was a Caucasian adult residing in Nashville, Tennessee, USA. CD4+ T cells were enriched by magnetic negative selection, after which naive cells were positively selected on CD45RA and the negative fraction was taken as the memory subset. Blood was obtained by leukapheresis, after which PBMCs were separated by Ficoll-Histopaque density gradient centrifugation and cryopreserved in liquid nitrogen vapor phase. Analytical flow cytometry was used to check the purity and quantity of each magnetically sorted T cell population. Each sorted fraction had its genomic DNA isolated and then quantified by UV absorbance on a Nanodrop 2000c.

The chain uses TRBV4-3 and TRBJ1-1; TRBD1 fits 7 bases in the junction. The sequenced sample consisted of naive CD4+ T cells sorted from blood. The cell subset or site label of this sample denotes: CD45RA+ positively selected. This TCR was sampled from a man between 25 and 39 years old in good health. For the CDR3, the sequence is CASSQESYGTENTEAFF. The DNA is TGCGCCAGCAGCCAAGAATCGTACGGGACAGAGAACACTGAAGCTTTCTTT.